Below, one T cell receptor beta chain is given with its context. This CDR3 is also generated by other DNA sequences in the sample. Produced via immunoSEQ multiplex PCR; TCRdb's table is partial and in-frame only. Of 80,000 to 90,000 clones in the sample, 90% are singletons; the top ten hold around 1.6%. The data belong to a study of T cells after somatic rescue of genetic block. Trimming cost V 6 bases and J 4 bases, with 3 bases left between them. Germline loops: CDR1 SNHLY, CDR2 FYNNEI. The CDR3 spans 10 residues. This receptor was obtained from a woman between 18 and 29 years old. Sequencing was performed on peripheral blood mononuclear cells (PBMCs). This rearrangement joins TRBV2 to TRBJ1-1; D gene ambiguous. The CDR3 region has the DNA TGTGCCAGCAGAGGCACTGAAGCTTTCTTT. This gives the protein CASRGTEAFF. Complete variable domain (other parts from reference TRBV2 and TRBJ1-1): EPEVTQTPSHQVTQMGQEVILRCVPISNHLYFYWYRQILGQKVEFLVSFYNNEISEKSEIFDDQFSVERPDGSNFTLKIRSTKLEDSAMYFCASRGTEAFFGQGTRLTVV.